Reported below is one TCR beta chain. This clonotype has at least ten counts. Its antigen is currently not known. No much larger clone exists at a distance of one base, and base qualities are not known. Libraries were constructed by multiplex PCR. TCRdb shows the sequencer as Illumina HiSeq 4000. CDR3 regions were amplified by Arm-PCR with iRepertoire HTBI primers to construct TCR beta libraries. Before sequencing, the PCR products underwent gel purification. From the authors' description of their analysis: Gene usage analysis of CDR3 amino acid clonotypes relied on the approximately 60 TRBV and 13 to 15 TRBJ segments identified across samples. Filtered high-quality paired reads were merged into contigs using COPE and FqMerger. Contigs were aligned with BLAST to IMGT TRBV, TRBD and TRBJ reference genes, and CDR3 was defined per IMGT. Any clonotype with a frequency above 0.1% was counted as a highly expanded clone. Shannon entropy served as the measure of repertoire diversity, while the Gini coefficient captured V-J evenness. A clonotype was considered public if more than one individual shared it. TCRdb redid the processing of the public reads, applying fastp at Q25 and MiXCR, and retained in-frame beta chains. Each entry merges the rows of one CDR3 protein and shows their most common DNA and genes. None of the V and J calls come from the authors' own analysis; TCRdb made them. The table for this sample lists roughly 610,000 distinct CDR3 sequences; 16% of them were counted only once. The top ten clonotypes cover about 18% of the sample.

The record originates from a study of regulatory T cells in long-lasting Graves disease (TCRdb year 2021). About the study as a whole: Antithyroid drugs had been taken for less than 3 months by newly diagnosed Graves' disease patients. Persistent Graves' disease patients were compared with newly diagnosed Graves' disease patients by peripheral blood TCR sequencing and RNA sequencing. The study took place in China and was registered as a clinical trial. A total of around 35 samples underwent TCR sequencing, from roughly 13 patients with persistent Graves' disease and 20 patients with newly diagnosed Graves' disease.

The time point label, as the study defines it: newly diagnosed GD, antithyroid drugs for less than 3 months. For both TCR sequencing and RNA sequencing, RNA was extracted from PBMCs in TRIzol. The diagnosis of Graves' disease followed American Thyroid Association guidelines. Recruitment of patients was carried out at an endocrinology department in Xi'an, China. Each patient gave roughly 10 milliliters of peripheral blood, collected in an EDTA anticoagulant tube. PBMCs were isolated by Ficoll Paque Plus density gradient separation without further T cell sorting. An Agilent 2100 Bioanalyzer and agarose gel were used to check RNA quality, and a NanoDrop 2000 was used to measure RNA concentration. V loses 0 bases, J loses 4 bases, and the germline ends lie 10 bases apart. There are 14 amino acids in the CDR3, from cysteine to phenylalanine inclusive. The sequence is cut down to CDR3 DNA, 42 bases in frame from base 1. CDR1 and CDR2, per the germline V gene (reference sequence), are MNHEY and SMNVEV.

Results and caveats for the whole study, not just this receptor: Persistent disease showed preferential use of TRBV28, TRBJ1-2 and TRBJ2-5, whereas newly diagnosed disease favored TRBV20-1 and TRBJ2-1. Because the primary lesion, thyroid tissue, could not be accessed, the study looked at peripheral blood alone. Only the TCR beta chain was sequenced and analyzed. Persistent Graves' disease patients showed lower TCR Shannon entropy and fewer highly expanded clones than newly diagnosed patients, suggesting clonal expansion. The small sample size was acknowledged by the authors as a limitation that may reduce accuracy. Patients with persistent disease shared more public clonotypes (about 2,700) than newly diagnosed patients did (around 1,000).

The sample also formed part of further work on T cells in Graves' hyperthyroidism and ophthalmopathy. That second publication adds: Graves' hyperthyroidism was defined as stable when no progression to ophthalmopathy occurred over 18 months of follow-up. Hyperthyroidism patients were aged 18 to 65 years and newly diagnosed, with disease duration of less than 2 months. Patients with uncontrolled infections, other autoimmune diseases, pregnancy or lactation were excluded. Diagnoses were based on clinical symptoms, serum thyroxine and TRAb, thyroid ultrasound and orbital computed tomography. The first round of RT-PCR for the TCR CDR3 was performed with the HTBI primer set and the Qiagen OneStep RT-PCR kit. Most expanded thyroid clonotypes (frequency above 0.001) were also detected in blood, a finding suggesting that blood repertoires may reflect thyroid immune responses. Ophthalmopathy was separated from stable hyperthyroidism by a 13 V-J signature model, with over 85% sensitivity and approximately 84% specificity obtained in cross-validation and 80%/75% obtained in testing. In validation, the model predicted progression to ophthalmopathy a median of 6.5 months before onset, with about 71% sensitivity and 72.22% specificity. To identify TCR V-J signatures that set the groups apart, the researchers used a discovery cohort of 90 to 100 patients, made up of 40 to 45 with Graves' ophthalmopathy and about 59 with stable Graves' hyperthyroidism. An independent validation cohort of fewer than 20 hyperthyroidism patients and 15 or so patients who later progressed to ophthalmopathy tested prospective prediction of ophthalmopathy. The approximately 100 discovery patients were divided at random into training and test sets in a 7:3 ratio. Thyroid tissue and blood T-cell repertoires from several Graves' hyperthyroidism patients were also compared in the study. Following sampling, methimazole starting at 30 mg daily was given to hyperthyroidism patients, and high-dose intravenous methylprednisolone was given to ophthalmopathy patients. The libraries were constructed in a second round of multiplex PCR and then size-selected and purified. Paired-end sequencing of the libraries was performed with 100 bp reads on an Illumina HiSeq2000. SOAPnuke was used to process the raw data, with reads discarded if the reads contained adapters or uncalled bases, had a mean Phred below 15, or lacked an exact constant-primer or identifier match. COPE v1.2.5 was used to merge the high-quality paired reads, and each unique nucleotide sequence was defined as a clonotype. MiTCR v1.1 was used to align the clonotypes against IMGT TRBV, TRBD and TRBJ reference segments. The analysis included only V-J combinations with a frequency above 0.0001, which together covered 99.2% of the repertoires. The TCS score was defined as F50 (clonal expansion) divided by E x V (chaos), with BLOSUM62-based TCRdist calculated between CDR3 peptides within each V-J. Welch's t-statistics and random forest reduced just over 500 V-J features to 13, which were used in a naive Bayes classifier (R e1071). Sample size was not statistically predetermined, and blinding of investigators to group allocation was not performed. According to the paper, TCR Vbeta CDR3 sequencing was carried out on 135 peripheral blood samples, which came from under 50 ophthalmopathy, approximately 78 hyperthyroidism and approximately 17 progressor patients.

The chain joins TRBV27 to TRBJ2-7; TRBD2 is a weak D gene call, 5 bases matching. The sample in question was peripheral blood mononuclear cells (PBMCs), obtained at new diagnosis, from a patient treated with antithyroid drugs. The source is a woman aged 25 to 45 with Graves disease. Donor details come from another sample of the same person, matched by shared clones. The CDR3 protein is CASSLSQTGYEQYF. Read as DNA, the sequence is TGTGCCAGCAGTTTATCTCAGACGGGGTACGAGCAGTACTTC.